This TCR beta chain was documented in a study of blood T cell repertoires in COVID-19. Study information: Material from acute and convalescent COVID-19 was sourced from the United States, Italy and Spain. T cells, B-cell-depleted T cells, or PBMCs supplied cDNA or gDNA.

Per the study methods: Estimates of nucleated cell counts were drawn from the amplification of reference gene primers. The method was immunoSEQ multiplex PCR; TCRdb's version includes in-frame clones alone and lacks a portion of them. Clonal size and the V and J genes are those of that table, whereas D and trimming came from the DNA. The repertoire holds over 100,000 clones, with roughly 91% as singletons. This clone was recorded only once. Patients in Seattle were enrolled during active infection, then followed longitudinally. The V gene lost 10 bases and the J gene lost 0 bases, with 9 bases spanning the gap. The CDR3 totals 13 residues. Germline V lookup: CDR1 KGHDR, CDR2 SFDVKD.

The rearrangement uses TRBV24-1 and TRBJ1-3; D perhaps matches TRBD1 (6 bases). The sample comprised peripheral blood. The receptor comes from a man aged 60 to 75 with COVID-19, enrolled during active disease. CDR3 DNA: TGTGCCACTTCACAGGGCTCTGGAAACACCATATATTTT. This translates into CATSQGSGNTIYF.